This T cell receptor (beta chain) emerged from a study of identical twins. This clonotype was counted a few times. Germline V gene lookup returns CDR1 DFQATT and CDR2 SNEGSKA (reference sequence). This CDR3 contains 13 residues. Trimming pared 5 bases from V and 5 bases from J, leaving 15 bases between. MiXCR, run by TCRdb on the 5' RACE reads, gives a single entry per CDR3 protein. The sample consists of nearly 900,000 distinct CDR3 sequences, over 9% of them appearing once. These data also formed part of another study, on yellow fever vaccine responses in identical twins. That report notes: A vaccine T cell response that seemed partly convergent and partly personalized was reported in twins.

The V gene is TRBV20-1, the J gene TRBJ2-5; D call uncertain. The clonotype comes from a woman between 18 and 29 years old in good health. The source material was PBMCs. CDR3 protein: CSASLTARETQYF. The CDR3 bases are TGCAGTGCTTCTCTGACGGCCCGGGAGACCCAGTACTTC.